This T cell receptor (beta chain) was recovered during a study of T cell repertoires in cytomegalovirus infection. The wider study: Public TCR beta signatures marked donors with CMV infection and the matching HLA. Broader study findings: Within the response measured ex vivo, HLA-C-restricted CMV-specific TCR beta clonotypes were dominant. Adding up the frequency of public TCR beta families identified people who carried CMV plus the relevant HLA.

Using its own MiXCR run on the reads, TCRdb lists one record per CDR3 protein. The sample lists 160,000 or so distinct CDR3 sequences, roughly a sixth occurring once. Worth noting for this clonotype: No antigen is known for it.

The CDR3 consists of 15 residues. Trimming stripped 3 bases from V and 3 bases from J, with 15 bases between. Germline V gene data show CDR1 as MGHRA and CDR2 as YSYEKL. V gene TRBV4-1 combines with J gene TRBJ2-7, with D perhaps TRBD1 (6 bases). The clonotype comes from a human donor in good health (CMV status not recorded). Some clones in this sample may be carry-over from other donors' samples. Sequencing was done on a sample of CD8+ T cells from PBMCs. The CDR3 sequence is CASSHHPGQGYEQYF. The CDR3 nucleotides are TGCGCCAGCAGCCACCACCCGGGACAAGGCTACGAGCAGTACTTC.